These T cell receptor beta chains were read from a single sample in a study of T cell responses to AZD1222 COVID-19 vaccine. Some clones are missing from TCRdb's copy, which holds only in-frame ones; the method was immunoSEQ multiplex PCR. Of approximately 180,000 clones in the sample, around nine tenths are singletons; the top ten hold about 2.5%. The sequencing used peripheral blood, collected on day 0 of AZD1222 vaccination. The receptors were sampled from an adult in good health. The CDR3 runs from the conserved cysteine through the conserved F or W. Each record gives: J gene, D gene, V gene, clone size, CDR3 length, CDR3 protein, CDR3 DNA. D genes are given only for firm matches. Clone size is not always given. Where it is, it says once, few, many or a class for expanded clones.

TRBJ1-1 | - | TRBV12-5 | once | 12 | CASGSGHVWAFF | TGTGCTAGTGGTTCCGGACACGTTTGGGCTTTCTTT
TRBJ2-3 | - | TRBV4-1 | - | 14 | CASSQGPSTDTQYF | TGCGCCAGCAGCCAAGGACCTTCCACAGATACGCAGTATTTT
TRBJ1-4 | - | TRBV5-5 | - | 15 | CASSLVQGMNEKLFF | TGTGCCAGCAGCTTGGTTCAGGGGATGAATGAAAAACTGTTTTTT
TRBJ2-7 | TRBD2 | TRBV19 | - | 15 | CASSQGLAVSYEQYF | TGTGCCAGTAGTCAGGGACTAGCTGTCTCCTACGAGCAGTACTTC
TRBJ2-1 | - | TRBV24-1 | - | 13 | CATSDLLGFEQFF | TGTGCCACCAGTGATTTACTAGGATTTGAGCAGTTCTTC
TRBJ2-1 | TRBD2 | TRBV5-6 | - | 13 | CASNGRAYNEQFF | TGTGCCAGCAACGGGAGGGCATACAATGAGCAGTTCTTC
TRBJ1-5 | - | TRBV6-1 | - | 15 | CASSESPDGHQPQHF | TGTGCCAGCAGTGAATCTCCGGACGGTCATCAGCCCCAGCATTTT
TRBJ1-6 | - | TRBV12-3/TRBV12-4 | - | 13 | CASNVLGISPLHF | TGTGCCAGCAACGTATTGGGAATATCACCCCTCCACTTT
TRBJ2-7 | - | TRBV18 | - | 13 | CASSPAAGQVQYF | TGTGCCAGCTCACCAGCGGCAGGTCAGGTGCAGTACTTC
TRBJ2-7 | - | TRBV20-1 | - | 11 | CSAGQRDEQYF | TGCAGTGCTGGACAACGAGACGAGCAGTACTTC
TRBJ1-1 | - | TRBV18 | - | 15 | CASSPFGQQNTEAFF | TGTGCCAGCTCACCATTCGGACAGCAGAACACTGAAGCTTTCTTT
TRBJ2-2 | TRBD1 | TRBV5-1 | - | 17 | CASSLGLTGGNTGELFF | TGCGCCAGCAGCTTGGGTTTGACAGGGGGGAACACCGGGGAGCTGTTTTTT
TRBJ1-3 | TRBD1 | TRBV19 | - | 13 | CASSTRDRDTIYF | TGTGCCAGTAGTACCCGGGACAGGGACACCATATATTTT
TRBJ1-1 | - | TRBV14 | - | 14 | CASSQEAGRTEAFF | TGTGCCAGCAGCCAAGAGGCCGGGCGGACTGAAGCTTTCTTT